The 26 T cell receptor beta chains given below trace back to one sample, sequenced in a study of blood T cells in healthy people across ages. Primed by a sample-barcoded 5' primer and a J-beta primer mix, a second PCR proceeded for about 6 to 12 cycles. Each CDR3 protein gets one entry after TCRdb re-called the 5' RACE reads with MiXCR. The sample holds about 780,000 distinct CDR3 sequences, roughly 25% seen once. This sample also belongs to another study, concerning T cells of mothers and their children.

Material for sequencing was blood. These receptors originate from a boy aged 10-17 years in good health.

The chain couples TRBV20-1 to TRBJ1-5, with no clear D. CDR1 is DFQATT, CDR2 SNEGSKA, per germline (reference sequence). The germline V and J ends were trimmed by 3 bases and 1 base, with 10 bases remaining between them. The length of the CDR3 is 14 residues. The DNA for the CDR3 is TGCAGTGCTAGGACGGACGGGAGCAATCAGCCCCAGCATTTT. This encodes CSARTDGSNQPQHF.

This chain links TRBV6-6 with TRBJ2-7, with 10 bases matching TRBD1. Trimming cost V 6 bases and J 1 base; bases outside gene matches: 9. The CDR3 runs to 16 residues. Germline lookup yields CDR1 MNHNY and CDR2 SVGAGI (reference sequence). CDR3 residues: CASRPPGTGASYEQYF. The DNA of the CDR3 is TGTGCCAGCAGACCTCCCGGGACAGGGGCATCCTACGAGCAGTACTTC.

This clonotype showed up just a few times. V is TRBV28 and J is TRBJ2-1; tentatively, D is TRBD2 (7 bases). Germline loops: CDR1 MDHEN, CDR2 SYDVKM. CDR3 length: 16 amino acids. V shed 6 bases and J shed 5 bases, with 20 bases lying between them. The CDR3 region is CASRLPGAGANNEQFF. DNA for the CDR3: TGTGCCAGCAGACTTCCGGGGGCGGGGGCAAACAATGAGCAGTTCTTC.

This sequence joins TRBV5-1 and TRBJ2-5, with D perhaps matching TRBD2 (5 bases). CDR3 size: 16 residues. Trimming removed 0 bases from V and 0 bases from J, with 12 bases in between. Germline-derived CDR1 and CDR2 are SGHRS and YFSETQ. The CDR3 sequence: CASSLVGTEDQETQYF. The CDR3 DNA sequence: TGCGCCAGCAGCTTGGTTGGAACGGAGGACCAAGAGACCCAGTACTTC.

The chain is built from TRBV2 and TRBJ1-2; D not certain. CDR1 is SNHLY and CDR2 is FYNNEI in the germline V gene. Trimming pared 5 bases from V and 2 bases from J, leaving 9 bases between. The CDR3 spans 13 residues. The CDR3: CASSRTVNYGYTF. The CDR3, as DNA: TGTGCCAGCAGTAGGACCGTGAACTATGGCTACACCTTC.

This clonotype was seen a few times. CDR3 sequence: CSARVTRQGTRGMGTDTQYF. CDR3 nucleotide sequence: TGCAGTGCTAGAGTCACGAGACAGGGAACCCGGGGAATGGGCACAGATACGCAGTATTTT. The chain recombines TRBV20-1 with TRBJ2-3; 7 bases agree with TRBD1. Germline V gives CDR1 DFQATT, CDR2 SNEGSKA (reference sequence). The CDR3 has 20 residues. V lost 1 base to trimming and J lost 1 base; unmatched junction nucleotides: 20.

The CDR3 region is CASSYGDRGGYGYTF. The CDR3 DNA reads TGTGCCAGCAGTTACGGTGACAGGGGTGGCTATGGCTACACCTTC. The genes are TRBV6-5 and TRBJ1-2; 8 bases match TRBD1. Germline V gene sequence: CDR1 MNHEY, CDR2 SVGAGI. Losses at the gene ends were 2 bases for V and 4 bases for J; bases not matched to a gene: 6. The CDR3 spans 15 residues.

V gene TRBV5-5 combines with J gene TRBJ2-5; 15 positions match TRBD2. V was pared by 5 bases and J by 2 bases, with 16 bases of the junction left unmatched. Germline V gives CDR1 SGHKS, CDR2 YYEKEE (reference sequence). CDR3 length: 20 amino acids. The CDR3 region is CASRASGTPGLAGGQETQYF. The CDR3 DNA reads TGTGCCAGCAGGGCATCCGGGACTCCGGGACTAGCGGGGGGACAAGAGACCCAGTACTTC.

This clonotype has a handful of counts. The CDR3 DNA is TGCGCCAGCAGCAAGACGGGGGAAAATCAGCCCCAGCATTTT. This gives the protein CASSKTGENQPQHF. The chain recombines TRBV5-1 with TRBJ1-5, with a possible D match to TRBD1 (5 bases). Trimming cost V 4 bases and J 4 bases, with 12 bases left between them. The CDR3 extends over 14 amino acids. Germline assignment: CDR1 SGHRS and CDR2 YFSETQ.

This chain joins TRBV20-1 and TRBJ2-2, with 8 bases lining up with TRBD2. Looked up from germline, CDR1 is DFQATT and CDR2 is SNEGSKA (reference sequence). V was pared by 5 bases and J by 4 bases, with 9 bases of the junction left unmatched. The CDR3 sequence is 15 residues long. This chain's CDR3 is CSALGASGFTGELFF. Here the CDR3 DNA reads TGCAGTGCTCTGGGGGCTAGCGGGTTCACCGGGGAGCTGTTTTTT.

The genes are TRBV25-1 and TRBJ2-7; TRBD1 aligns across 7 bases. This CDR3 is 12 amino acids long. V gave up 6 bases and J gave up 5 bases; unmatched junction bases: 4. The germline gives CDR1 MGHDK, CDR2 SYGVNS. The CDR3 spells CASRHQGDEQYF. The CDR3, as DNA: TGTGCCAGCAGGCACCAGGGGGACGAGCAGTACTTC.

The rearrangement links TRBV20-1 to TRBJ2-7; 9 bases are a match to TRBD1. V was pared by 0 bases and J by 3 bases, with 9 bases of the junction left unmatched. Germline lookup yields CDR1 DFQATT and CDR2 SNEGSKA (reference sequence). This CDR3 has 16 amino acids. CDR3 bases: TGCAGTGCTAGAGATCCAGGACAGGGGTTGAGCTACGAGCAGTACTTC. Translated, it gives CSARDPGQGLSYEQYF.

The chain combines TRBV7-9 with TRBJ2-7; D is ambiguous. V was trimmed by 1 base and J by 6 bases, leaving 7 bases between them. This CDR3 has 12 amino acids. Germline values: CDR1 SEHNR, CDR2 FQNEAQ (reference sequence). CDR3 protein: CASSLGWSEQYF. For the CDR3, the DNA is TGTGCCAGCAGCTTAGGCTGGAGCGAGCAGTACTTC.

This clonotype was picked up a small number of times. The chain combines TRBV7-9 with TRBJ2-2; TRBD1 or TRBD2 may be the D gene (5 bases each). The CDR3 is 16 residues long. The V and J ends lost 6 bases and 3 bases respectively, with 17 bases between them. CDR1 is SEHNR, CDR2 FQNEAQ, per germline (reference sequence). CDR3 nucleotide sequence: TGTGCCAGCAGGGCCTGGCCGGGACCCTACACCGGGGAGCTGTTTTTT. Its translation is CASRAWPGPYTGELFF.

This clonotype has more than one count but fewer than ten. This rearrangement joins TRBV28 to TRBJ1-2; no reliable D call. This CDR3 has 11 amino acids. CDR1 MDHEN and CDR2 SYDVKM come from the germline V gene. The V and J ends lost 4 bases and 7 bases respectively, with 7 bases between them. This CDR3 is CASSSSFGYTF. CDR3 nucleotides: TGTGCCAGCAGTTCCTCATTTGGCTACACCTTC.

This chain joins TRBV28 and TRBJ1-5; perhaps TRBD1 as D (5 bases). Between the trimmed V and J ends, which lost 9 bases and 4 bases, there was a span of 22 bases. This CDR3 region has 16 residues. CDR1 MDHEN and CDR2 SYDVKM come from the germline V gene. The CDR3 nucleotides read TGTGCCAGTGACCCCCTTTATTGGGGGAGGAATCAGCCCCAGCATTTT. Protein: CASDPLYWGRNQPQHF.

This chain links TRBV3-1 with TRBJ2-1; TRBD1 agrees at 7 bases. The CDR3 extends over 15 amino acids. Germline loops: CDR1 LGHDT, CDR2 YNNKEL (reference sequence). V shed 3 bases, J shed 5 bases, and the junction held 7 bases outside the gene matches. CDR3 sequence: CASSQGTALHNEQFF. CDR3 nucleotides: TGTGCCAGCAGCCAGGGGACAGCGCTTCACAATGAGCAGTTCTTC.

This clonotype was counted many times. The V call is TRBV29-1, the J call TRBJ1-3; 9 nucleotides agree with TRBD1. Germline-derived CDR1 and CDR2 are SQVTM and ANQGSEA. Losses at the gene ends were 6 bases for V and 2 bases for J; bases not matched to a gene: 5. The CDR3 totals 14 residues. CDR3 region: CSVGQGRTGNTIYF. The DNA for the CDR3 is TGCAGCGTGGGACAGGGTAGAACTGGAAACACCATATATTTT. Together with reference TRBV29-1 and TRBJ1-3, the CDR3 gives the full variable domain: SAVISQKPSRDICQRGTSLTIQCQVDSQVTMMFWYRQQPGQSLTLIATANQGSEATYESGFVIDKFPISRPNLTFSTLTVSNMSPEDSSIYLCSVGQGRTGNTIYFGEGSWLTVV.

The rearrangement links TRBV7-3 to TRBJ1-4; D gene unclear. The CDR3 has 8 amino acids. Trimming shortened V by 6 bases and J by 12 bases, and 2 bases separated the two germline ends. Germline CDR1 reads SGHTA; CDR2 reads FQGTGA. The CDR3 nucleotides are TGTGCCAGCAGAGAACTGTTTTTT. Translation gives CASRELFF. Supplemented by reference TRBV7-3 and TRBJ1-4, the full variable domain reads GAGVSQTPSNKVTEKGKYVELRCDPISGHTALYWYRQSLGQGPEFLIYFQGTGAADDSGLPNDRFFAVRPEGSVSTLKIQRTERGDSAVYLCASRELFFGSGTQLSVL.

This sequence joins TRBV11-2 and TRBJ1-5, with D uncertain. V was pared by 6 bases and J by 0 bases, with 9 bases between. Germline V lookup: CDR1 SGHAT, CDR2 FQNNGV. The CDR3 totals 14 residues. The CDR3 bases are TGTGCCAGCAGTTTGTCCGATAGCAATCAGCCCCAGCATTTT. Translated: CASSLSDSNQPQHF.

This clonotype was seen at least ten times. V usage is TRBV20-1 and J usage is TRBJ2-7, with TRBD2 matching 7 bases. The CDR3 is made up of 16 amino acids. The germline CDR1 and CDR2 sequences are DFQATT and SNEGSKA (reference sequence). J lost 2 bases, V lost 1 base, and 11 bases had no gene match. The CDR3 is CSARVEAGPRPYEQYF. The CDR3 region has the DNA TGCAGTGCTAGAGTTGAAGCGGGACCCCGCCCCTACGAGCAGTACTTC.

The sample holds a few counts of this clonotype. The V call is TRBV7-9, the J call TRBJ1-2, with 7 bases that match TRBD1. CDR3 length equals 18 residues. Germline V lookup: CDR1 SEHNR, CDR2 FQNEAQ (reference sequence). V was clipped by 3 bases and J by 0 bases; unmatched bases: 13. The CDR3 bases are TGTGCCAGCAGCTTCGGCCCCCGGCGGGACAGAGCTAACTATGGCTACACCTTC. Protein sequence: CASSFGPRRDRANYGYTF.

This chain joins TRBV25-1 and TRBJ1-2; D is perhaps TRBD1 (6 bases). The CDR3 runs 14 residues. V was cut by 5 bases and J by 4 bases, with 14 bases left in between. Germline V gives CDR1 MGHDK, CDR2 SYGVNS. The CDR3: CASSPLGGIYGYTF. The CDR3 nucleotides are TGTGCCAGCAGTCCCTTAGGGGGGATCTATGGCTACACCTTC.

V gene TRBV28 combines with J gene TRBJ1-5, with TRBD1 as a possible D gene (5 bases). The CDR3 is made up of 17 amino acids. Trimming stripped 5 bases from V and 1 base from J, with 18 bases between. Germline loops: CDR1 MDHEN, CDR2 SYDVKM. The chain's CDR3 is CASSPPPRVRSNQPQHF. The CDR3 DNA follows: TGTGCCAGCAGTCCTCCCCCCAGGGTTCGAAGCAATCAGCCCCAGCATTTT.

This clonotype has more than one count but fewer than ten. The genes are TRBV7-2 and TRBJ1-2; D is undetermined. CDR1 SGHTA and CDR2 FQGNSA come from the germline V gene. The V and J ends lost 2 bases and 4 bases respectively, with 14 bases between them. The CDR3 loop spans 15 amino acids. CDR3 sequence: CASSLYPEVRYGYTF. The CDR3 coding sequence is TGTGCCAGCAGCTTATATCCGGAGGTTCGCTATGGCTACACCTTC.

This chain's CDR3 is CASSQEFSGDLQETQYF. CDR3 sequence (DNA): TGTGCCAGCAGCCAAGAATTTTCAGGGGACCTCCAAGAGACCCAGTACTTC. The chain has TRBV3-1 and TRBJ2-5, with D maybe TRBD1 (6 bases). The CDR3 runs 17 residues. V was shortened by 0 bases and J by 1 base, with 15 bases between the two germline ends. CDR1 and CDR2 (germline): LGHDT, YNNKEL (reference sequence).